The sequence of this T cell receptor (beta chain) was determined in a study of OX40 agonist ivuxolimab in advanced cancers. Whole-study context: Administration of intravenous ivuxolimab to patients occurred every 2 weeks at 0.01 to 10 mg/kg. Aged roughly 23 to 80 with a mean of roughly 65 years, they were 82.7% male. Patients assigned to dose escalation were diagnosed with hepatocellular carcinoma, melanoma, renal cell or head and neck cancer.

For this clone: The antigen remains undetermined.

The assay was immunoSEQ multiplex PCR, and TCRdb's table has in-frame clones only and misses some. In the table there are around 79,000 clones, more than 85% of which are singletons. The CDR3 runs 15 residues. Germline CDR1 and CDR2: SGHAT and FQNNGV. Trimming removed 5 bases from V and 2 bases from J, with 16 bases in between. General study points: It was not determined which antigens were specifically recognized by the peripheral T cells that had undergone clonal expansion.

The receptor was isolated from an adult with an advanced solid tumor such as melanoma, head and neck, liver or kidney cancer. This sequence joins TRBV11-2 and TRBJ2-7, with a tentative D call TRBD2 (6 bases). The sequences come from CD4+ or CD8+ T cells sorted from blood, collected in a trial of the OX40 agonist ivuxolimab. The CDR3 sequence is CASSAMAGTTYEQYF. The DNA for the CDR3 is TGTGCCAGCAGCGCAATGGCGGGAACTACCTACGAGCAGTACTTC.